These 8 T cell receptor beta chains were sequenced from one sample in a study of blood T cell repertoires in COVID-19. Sequencing was performed with immunoSEQ multiplex PCR; in TCRdb, only in-frame clones are kept and a portion is missing. The sample consists of about 280,000 clones, about 90% of them appearing once. The sample was PBMCs or T cells enriched from blood (not recorded which). These TCRs come from a woman in her sixties or seventies who had recovered from COVID-19.

J is TRBJ2-1 and V is TRBV5-6, with D perhaps matching TRBD2 (5 bases). CDR1 is SGHDT and CDR2 is YYEEEE in the germline V gene. The CDR3 contains 15 residues. Trimming took off 2 bases at V and 5 bases at J, with 14 bases between the two ends. CDR3 sequence (DNA): TGTGCCAGCAGCTTCAGAGGGAATTGGGACAATGAGCAGTTCTTC. This sequence encodes CASSFRGNWDNEQFF.

V is TRBV7-9 and J is TRBJ2-3, with 9 bases that match TRBD2. Trimming took 5 bases from V and 2 from J; bases not matched to a gene: 17. This CDR3 spans 19 amino acids. The germline V gene has CDR1 SEHNR and CDR2 FQNEAQ (reference sequence). This chain's CDR3 is CASSGPQPSGTGPTDTQYF. The CDR3 DNA follows: TGTGCCAGCAGCGGTCCACAACCTAGCGGGACGGGACCCACAGATACGCAGTATTTT.

This clone appeared once. The CDR3 is CASSELWSEETQYF. The CDR3 DNA reads as TGTGCCAGCAGTGAATTATGGTCGGAAGAGACCCAGTACTTC. This rearrangement joins TRBV6-1 to TRBJ2-5, with D uncertain. Germline loops: CDR1 MNHNS, CDR2 SASEGT. V lost 2 bases, J lost 3 bases, and 10 bases lay in between. This CDR3 spans 14 amino acids.

This clone was detected once. The chain carries TRBV7-8 and TRBJ1-1; D gene unclear. The CDR3 covers 15 residues. Germline loops: CDR1 SGHVS, CDR2 FQNEAQ. V was clipped by 1 base and J by 1 base, with 10 bases between them. CDR3 in DNA: TGTGCCAGCAGCTTAGTGATACAACCGAACACTGAAGCTTTCTTT. Translation: CASSLVIQPNTEAFF.

The V and J genes are TRBV6-5 and TRBJ2-5; D gene uncertain. Germline assignment: CDR1 MNHEY and CDR2 SVGAGI. The germline V and J ends were trimmed by 6 bases and 4 bases, with 18 bases remaining between them. The CDR3 runs 15 residues. The CDR3 DNA reads as TGTGCCAGCAGAGTTCCCCCCCAATACGGAGAGACCCAGTACTTC. This encodes CASRVPPQYGETQYF.

The chain joins TRBV5-1 to TRBJ2-2; 7 bases agree with TRBD2. In germline, CDR1 is SGHRS, CDR2 YFSETQ. Losses at the gene ends were 0 bases for V and 6 bases for J; bases not matched to a gene: 2. The CDR3 is 14 residues long. The DNA of the CDR3 is TGCGCCAGCAGCTTGGGACTAGCATCCGGGGAGCTGTTTTTT. Amino acid sequence: CASSLGLASGELFF. Drawing the rest from reference TRBV5-1 and TRBJ2-2, the complete variable domain is KAGVTQTPRYLIKTRGQQVTLSCSPISGHRSVSWYQQTPGQGLQFLFEYFSETQRNKGNFPGRFSGRQFSNSRSEMNVSTLELGDSALYLCASSLGLASGELFFGEGSRLTVL.

V gene TRBV5-1 combines with J gene TRBJ2-7; D is possibly TRBD1 (7 bases). CDR3 length equals 16 residues. Per germline, CDR1 SGHRS and CDR2 YFSETQ. Trimming left V 2 bases short and J 0 bases short, with 15 bases between. In DNA form, the CDR3 reads TGCGCCAGCAGCTTACTTCCGGGGGACAGCTCCTACGAGCAGTACTTC. This sequence encodes CASSLLPGDSSYEQYF.

The J gene is TRBJ1-3, the V gene TRBV11-2; possible D gene TRBD1, 5 bases. Germline V gene lookup returns CDR1 SGHAT and CDR2 FQNNGV. The length of the CDR3 is 16 residues. Trimming took off 2 bases at V and 4 bases at J, with 15 bases between the two ends. CDR3 sequence (DNA): TGTGCCAGCAGCTTACGAACAGGAAGACCCGGAAACACCATATATTTT. It yields the protein CASSLRTGRPGNTIYF.